These 31 T cell receptor beta chains were all obtained from the same sample, sequenced in a study of cytomegalovirus exposure and HLA in healthy donors. A multiplex PCR was run with 60 Vbeta primers and 13 Jbeta primers. Some clones are missing from TCRdb's copy, which holds only in-frame ones; the method was immunoSEQ multiplex PCR. Of 140,000 or so clones in the sample, more than 65% were seen once. Sequenced input: PBMCs. These receptors all stem from a young woman in good health and CMV-seronegative.

The V and J genes are TRBV7-3 and TRBJ2-1, with unresolved D. V was pared by 1 base and J by 7 bases, with 11 bases between. This CDR3 comprises 14 residues. The V gene's germline CDR1 is SGHTA and CDR2 FQGTGA. CDR3 in DNA: TGTGCCAGCAGCTTAAACCAAAACTCTAATGAGCAGTTCTTC. As protein: CASSLNQNSNEQFF.

This clone has just a few counts. This sequence joins TRBV2 and TRBJ1-4, with 9 positions matching TRBD1. V shed 7 bases and J 8 bases; nucleotides not matched to a gene: 8. Germline V CDR1 and CDR2: SNHLY, FYNNEI. This CDR3 has 14 amino acids. DNA of the CDR3: TGTGCCAGCACCACGGACAGGGGTTACGAAAAACTGTTTTTT. It translates to CASTTDRGYEKLFF. The complete variable domain, with remaining parts taken from reference TRBV2 and TRBJ1-4, reads EPEVTQTPSHQVTQMGQEVILRCVPISNHLYFYWYRQILGQKVEFLVSFYNNEISEKSEIFDDQFSVERPDGSNFTLKIRSTKLEDSAMYFCASTTDRGYEKLFFGSGTQLSVL.

Comments on this clone: Other DNA sequences in the same sample also yield this CDR3. The chain links TRBV7-7 to TRBJ1-1; D gene uncertain. The V end was cut by 4 bases, the J end by 1 base, with 10 bases between. The germline V gene has CDR1 SSHAT and CDR2 FNYEAQ (reference sequence). The CDR3 has 14 amino acids. The CDR3 reads CASSSPETNTEAFF. The CDR3 DNA is TGTGCCAGCAGCTCACCGGAGACGAACACTGAAGCTTTCTTT.

This chain joins TRBV19 and TRBJ2-2; TRBD1 aligns across 8 bases. CDR3 length equals 14 residues. V lost 9 bases and J lost 7; bases outside the gene matches: 10. Germline V lookup: CDR1 LNHDA, CDR2 SQIVND (reference sequence). CDR3 protein: CASTDRVLIGELFF. In DNA form, the CDR3 reads TGTGCCAGCACGGACAGGGTATTAATCGGGGAGCTGTTTTTT.

V usage is TRBV2 and J usage is TRBJ1-5; TRBD1 matches 7 bases. V lost 6 bases, J lost 4 bases, and 12 bases stayed unmatched. Germline values: CDR1 SNHLY, CDR2 FYNNEI. The CDR3 covers 16 residues. The CDR3 coding sequence is TGTGCCAGCAGGGGAATGACCGGGACAGCTAATCAGCCCCAGCATTTT. Translated: CASRGMTGTANQPQHF.

V usage is TRBV7-3 and J usage is TRBJ1-3, with D maybe TRBD1 (5 bases). CDR3 size: 14 residues. V lost 4 bases and J 5 bases, leaving 12 bases between the germline ends. Germline V gives CDR1 SGHTA, CDR2 FQGTGA. The CDR3 loop reads CASSYQGGRNTIYF. Written as DNA, the CDR3 is TGTGCCAGCAGCTACCAGGGAGGCCGAAACACCATATATTTT.

The chain carries TRBV7-2 and TRBJ1-3; no clear D gene. The CDR3 consists of 15 residues. Germline V gives CDR1 SGHTA, CDR2 FQGNSA. V was cut by 5 bases and J by 2 bases, with 13 bases left in between. CDR3 region: CASSPVYRAGNTIYF. Written as DNA, the CDR3 is TGTGCCAGCAGCCCGGTCTATCGGGCTGGAAACACCATATATTTT. Together with reference TRBV7-2 and TRBJ1-3, the CDR3 gives the full variable domain: GAGVSQSPSNKVTEKGKDVELRCDPISGHTALYWYRQSLGQGLEFLIYFQGNSAPDKSGLPSDRFSAERTGGSVSTLTIQRTQQEDSAVYLCASSPVYRAGNTIYFGEGSWLTVV.

V and J are TRBV19 and TRBJ1-6; TRBD1 aligns across 10 bases. CDR1 LNHDA and CDR2 SQIVND come from the germline V gene (reference sequence). Germline trimming cut 7 bases from V and 7 bases from J; bases unmatched to any gene: 1. The CDR3 loop spans 13 amino acids. CDR3 residues: CASKGQGNSPLHF. CDR3 DNA: TGTGCCAGTAAGGGACAGGGGAATTCACCCCTCCACTTT.

The chain combines TRBV5-1 with TRBJ2-1, with D possibly being TRBD2 (6 bases). Germline-derived CDR1 and CDR2 are SGHRS and YFSETQ. CDR3 length equals 14 residues. V dropped 6 bases and J dropped 8 bases, with 18 bases sitting between them. The CDR3 reads CASTLGGEGDEQFF. The CDR3 DNA reads as TGCGCCAGCACCCTCGGGGGAGAAGGAGATGAGCAGTTCTTC.

The rearrangement links TRBV19 to TRBJ1-5; D unclear. Trimming stripped 6 bases from V and 4 bases from J, with 13 bases between. Germline lookup yields CDR1 LNHDA and CDR2 SQIVND (reference sequence). This CDR3 spans 14 amino acids. The CDR3 nucleotides are TGTGCCAGTAGGCGGGTAGCCGATAATCAGCCCCAGCATTTT. Protein: CASRRVADNQPQHF.

This clone showed up just a few times. In DNA, the CDR3 is TGTGCCAGCCCGGCTAGCGGTAACTACAATGAGCAGTTCTTC. It encodes CASPASGNYNEQFF. The rearrangement joins TRBV6-1 to TRBJ2-1; 7 nucleotides line up with TRBD2. Germline CDR1 and CDR2: MNHNS and SASEGT. V dropped 8 bases and J dropped 3; count of bases not matched to a gene: 7. The CDR3 spans 14 residues.

This clone was seen just once. The chain recombines TRBV11-3 with TRBJ2-5; 13 bases are shared with TRBD2. CDR3 length: 14 amino acids. V lost 6 bases to trimming and J lost 5 bases; unmatched junction nucleotides: 3. Germline V gives CDR1 SGHNT, CDR2 YENEEA. DNA of the CDR3: TGTGCCAGCAGTCCGGGACTAGCGGGGGAGACCCAGTACTTC. It is translated as CASSPGLAGETQYF.

This clone showed up just a few times. This rearrangement joins TRBV7-8 to TRBJ1-3; D gene ambiguous. The V and J ends lost 1 base and 7 bases respectively, with 11 bases between them. The CDR3 extends over 14 amino acids. From germline, CDR1 is SGHVS and CDR2 FQNEAQ. The CDR3: CASSLDGWSNTIYF. The DNA of the CDR3 is TGTGCCAGCAGCTTAGATGGTTGGAGCAACACCATATATTTT. Complete variable domain (other parts from reference TRBV7-8 and TRBJ1-3): GAGVSQSPRYKVAKRGQDVALRCDPISGHVSLFWYQQALGQGPEFLTYFQNEAQLDKSGLPSDRFFAERPEGSVSTLKIQRTQQEDSAVYLCASSLDGWSNTIYFGEGSWLTVV.

The V and J genes are TRBV5-8 and TRBJ2-7, with D tentatively TRBD1 (6 bases). The CDR3 is 15 residues long. Germline values: CDR1 SGHTS, CDR2 YDEGEE. Trimming took 0 bases from V and 7 from J, leaving 17 bases between them. For the CDR3, the DNA is TGTGCCAGCAGCTTGGCCGCAGGGGCCCTAGGAGAGCAGTACGTC. Its translation: CASSLAAGALGEQYV.

V and J are TRBV6-6 and TRBJ1-2; weak D call: TRBD1 (5 bases). Germline V gives CDR1 MNHNY, CDR2 SVGAGI (reference sequence). V shed 2 bases and J shed 2 bases, with 9 bases lying between them. This CDR3 contains 14 residues. The CDR3 protein is CASSYGRGNYGYTF. DNA for the CDR3: TGTGCCAGCAGTTACGGTCGGGGGAACTATGGCTACACCTTC.

The chain joins TRBV27 to TRBJ2-3; TRBD2 aligns across 10 bases. The CDR3 consists of 19 residues. The trim removed 4 bases at V and 1 base at J, leaving 14 bases unmatched. Germline V lookup: CDR1 MNHEY, CDR2 SMNVEV (reference sequence). The CDR3 DNA follows: TGTGCCAGCAGTTCGTGGGGACTAGCGCAGACCCTCGGCACAGATACGCAGTATTTT. This gives the protein CASSSWGLAQTLGTDTQYF.

The J gene is TRBJ1-5, the V gene TRBV30; maybe TRBD1 (6 bases). Per the germline V gene, CDR1 is GTSNPN and CDR2 is SVGIG (reference sequence). The CDR3 runs 16 residues. Trimming left V 0 bases short and J 4 bases short, with 16 bases between. CDR3 amino acids: CAWSVTGTLGNQPQHF. The CDR3 DNA follows: TGTGCCTGGAGTGTAACCGGGACACTTGGTAATCAGCCCCAGCATTTT.

V gene TRBV30 combines with J gene TRBJ1-2; possible D gene TRBD1, 6 bases. The length of the CDR3 is 12 residues. Germline V lookup: CDR1 GTSNPN, CDR2 SVGIG (reference sequence). V was clipped by 3 bases and J by 8 bases, with 13 bases between them. The CDR3 DNA follows: TGTGCCTGGAGAGGCAGGGGTGGCGGCTACACCTTC. It is translated as CAWRGRGGGYTF.

The gene calls are TRBV19 and TRBJ2-2; 8 nucleotides agree with TRBD2. There are 16 residues in the CDR3. CDR1 is LNHDA, CDR2 SQIVND, per germline (reference sequence). V gave up 4 bases and J gave up 2 bases; unmatched junction bases: 6. In DNA, the CDR3 is TGTGCCAGTAGTAGAGTCGGGGGGGTTAACACCGGGGAGCTGTTTTTT. This sequence encodes CASSRVGGVNTGELFF. Combining the CDR3 with reference TRBV19 and TRBJ2-2 gives the whole variable domain DGGITQSPKYLFRKEGQNVTLSCEQNLNHDAMYWYRQDPGQGLRLIYYSQIVNDFQKGDIAEGYSVSREKKESFPLTVTSAQKNPTAFYLCASSRVGGVNTGELFFGEGSRLTVL.

The V and J genes are TRBV9 and TRBJ2-3; possible D gene TRBD2, 5 bases. V dropped 3 bases and J dropped 4 bases, with 18 bases sitting between them. Germline CDR1 and CDR2: SGDLS and YYNGEE. This CDR3 contains 16 residues. CDR3 sequence reads: CASSGTRWAGADTQYF. The CDR3, as DNA: TGTGCCAGCAGCGGAACTAGATGGGCTGGGGCAGATACGCAGTATTTT.

V gene TRBV28 combines with J gene TRBJ2-2; 12 positions match TRBD2. The CDR3 loop spans 16 amino acids. CDR1 and CDR2 from the germline V gene are MDHEN and SYDVKM. Trimming took 3 bases from V and 4 from J; bases not matched to a gene: 3. For the CDR3, the DNA is TGTGCCAGCAGTTTTCTGGGACTAGCGGGCACCGGGGAGCTGTTTTTT. Translating gives CASSFLGLAGTGELFF.

The gene calls are TRBV29-1 and TRBJ2-7; TRBD2 matches 8 bases. Germline lookup yields CDR1 SQVTM and CDR2 ANQGSEA. The V segment lost 5 bases and the J segment 2 bases; nucleotides outside the gene matches: 5. This CDR3 spans 13 amino acids. Here the CDR3 reads CSVRLAGTYEQYF. CDR3 coding DNA: TGCAGCGTTCGTCTAGCGGGTACCTACGAGCAGTACTTC.

V and J are TRBV2 and TRBJ2-1, with D perhaps matching TRBD1 (6 bases). Germline V gene data show CDR1 as SNHLY and CDR2 as FYNNEI. This CDR3 region has 14 residues. V was cut by 8 bases and J by 0 bases, with 11 bases left in between. This chain's CDR3 is CASRRDNSYNEQFF. The CDR3 coding sequence is TGTGCCAGCCGCCGGGACAACTCCTACAATGAGCAGTTCTTC.

This rearrangement joins TRBV6-5 to TRBJ1-2; 9 bases are a match to TRBD1. V was pared by 4 bases and J by 0 bases, with 3 bases of the junction left unmatched. The CDR3 is 15 residues long. The V gene's germline CDR1 is MNHEY and CDR2 SVGAGI. The CDR3 here is CASSFGQGPNYGYTF. The DNA for the CDR3 is TGTGCCAGCAGTTTTGGACAGGGGCCTAACTATGGCTACACCTTC.

The J gene is TRBJ2-2, the V gene TRBV19, with D perhaps matching TRBD2 (7 bases). This CDR3 has 15 amino acids. Trimming removed 6 bases from V and 10 bases from J, with 21 bases in between. Germline V gene data show CDR1 as LNHDA and CDR2 as SQIVND (reference sequence). CDR3 nucleotide sequence: TGTGCCAGTAGGCGGGGGCGGAGCGGGCAGAAGGAGCTGTTTTTT. This translates into CASRRGRSGQKELFF. The whole variable domain, filled in from reference TRBV19 and TRBJ2-2, reads DGGITQSPKYLFRKEGQNVTLSCEQNLNHDAMYWYRQDPGQGLRLIYYSQIVNDFQKGDIAEGYSVSREKKESFPLTVTSAQKNPTAFYLCASRRGRSGQKELFFGEGSRLTVL.

The chain employs TRBV7-8 and TRBJ2-5; D is unclear. V lost 0 bases and J 2 bases, leaving 7 bases between the germline ends. This CDR3 contains 14 residues. Per the germline V gene, CDR1 is SGHVS and CDR2 is FQNEAQ. For the CDR3, the DNA is TGTGCCAGCAGCTTAGCGGAGTTACAAGAGACCCAGTACTTC. Translated, it gives CASSLAELQETQYF.

In DNA form, the CDR3 reads TGTGCCAGCAGCCCAAAACCGACAGTAATGGCTTTCTTT. Protein sequence: CASSPKPTVMAFF. The chain is built from TRBV7-9 and TRBJ1-1; D possibly corresponds to TRBD1 (5 bases). With 5 bases removed from V and 11 bases from J, the gap between germline ends came to 18 bases. Germline CDR1 and CDR2: SEHNR and FQNEAQ (reference sequence). CDR3 length: 13 amino acids.

This clone was recorded a few times. The J gene is TRBJ2-7, the V gene TRBV29-1, with D maybe TRBD2 (5 bases). Germline V gene sequence: CDR1 SQVTM, CDR2 ANQGSEA. Trimming cost V 7 bases and J 6 bases, with 10 bases left between them. The CDR3 consists of 10 residues. The CDR3: CSGPSSEQYV. The CDR3 DNA follows: TGCAGCGGACCTAGCTCCGAGCAGTACGTC.

This chain joins TRBV28 and TRBJ2-7; 8 bases match TRBD1. Trimming cost V 6 bases and J 1 base; bases outside gene matches: 8. This CDR3 is built from 15 residues. The germline CDR1 and CDR2 sequences are MDHEN and SYDVKM. CDR3 nucleotides: TGTGCCAGCAGGGAGAACAGACAGGGGTCCTACGAGCAGTACGTC. Amino acids: CASRENRQGSYEQYV.

This chain joins TRBV9 and TRBJ2-1; 7 bases line up with TRBD2. The CDR3 runs 14 residues. Trimming at V came to 0 bases and at J to 15 bases, leaving 12 bases not matched to a gene. From germline, CDR1 is SGDLS and CDR2 YYNGEE. The CDR3 sequence: CASSVGDSGLERFF. In nucleotides, the CDR3 is TGTGCCAGCAGCGTAGGTGACTCCGGACTAGAACGGTTCTTC.

The chain recombines TRBV9 with TRBJ1-1; possibly TRBD1 for D (5 bases). This CDR3 has 16 amino acids. CDR1 and CDR2 from the germline V gene are SGDLS and YYNGEE. Deletions cut 4 bases from V and 0 bases from J, with 16 bases between. CDR3 sequence (DNA): TGTGCCAGCAGCCCGGGGGACGGCACCTTGAACACTGAAGCTTTCTTT. It encodes CASSPGDGTLNTEAFF.